The 15 T cell receptor beta chains below all came from one sample that was sequenced in a study of a mutant IDH1 vaccine in newly diagnosed glioma. These receptors lack a known antigen. As to time point: week 35, safety follow-up. What each vaccine dose contained was 300 ug of mutant IDH1 20-mer peptide, accompanied by topical imiquimod. The assay was immunoSEQ multiplex PCR, and TCRdb's table has in-frame clones only and misses some. Among 45,000 or so clones listed, roughly 79% were seen once. Sequencing was performed on PBMCs, taken from a glioma patient whose treatment included an IDH1 peptide vaccine. The receptors come from a woman in her 40s with glioma. Some clones in this sample may be carry-over from other donors' samples.

This sequence joins TRBV5-1 and TRBJ2-1; perhaps TRBD1 as D (6 bases). The germline V gene has CDR1 SGHRS and CDR2 YFSETQ. Trimming shortened V by 3 bases and J by 4 bases, and 11 bases separated the two germline ends. The CDR3 runs to 14 residues. This CDR3 is CASSSGTSYNEQFF. As DNA, the CDR3 is TGCGCCAGCAGCTCCGGGACAAGTTACAATGAGCAGTTCTTC.

The rearrangement joins TRBV10-3 to TRBJ1-1; D is perhaps TRBD1 (6 bases). The CDR3 consists of 15 residues. Germline V gives CDR1 ENHRY, CDR2 SYGVKD. The V gene lost 8 bases and the J gene lost 2 bases, with 18 bases spanning the gap. DNA of the CDR3: TGTGCCATCGGCCCGGGGGCGGCCGATAACACTGAAGCTTTCTTT. It encodes CAIGPGAADNTEAFF.

The gene calls are TRBV12-5 and TRBJ2-3; tentative D call: TRBD2 (6 bases). The germline CDR1 and CDR2 sequences are LGHNT and FRNRAP. Trimming took 0 bases from V and 6 from J, leaving 10 bases between them. The CDR3 contains 14 residues. CDR3 in DNA: TGTGCTAGTGGTTTGGTACCGGGAGCGGATACGCAGTATTTT. Its protein is CASGLVPGADTQYF.

This clone was recorded only once. The chain couples TRBV27 to TRBJ2-5; D ambiguous. V was pared by 0 bases and J by 4 bases, with 6 bases between. In germline, CDR1 is MNHEY, CDR2 SMNVEV (reference sequence). The CDR3 runs to 13 residues. In DNA, the CDR3 is TGTGCCAGCAGTTTATCGAGAGCAGAGACCCAGTACTTC. Its translation: CASSLSRAETQYF.

J is TRBJ2-1 and V is TRBV4-2; D unclear. Trimming cost V 0 bases and J 2 bases, with 14 bases left between them. The CDR3 spans 17 residues. Germline V CDR1 and CDR2: LGHNA, YNFKEQ. Here the CDR3 reads CASSQDAREVPYNEQFF. CDR3 DNA: TGTGCCAGCAGCCAAGACGCGCGAGAGGTCCCCTACAATGAGCAGTTCTTC.

This sequence joins TRBV4-1 and TRBJ2-2; 9 bases match TRBD1. Trimming cost V 3 bases and J 4 bases; bases outside gene matches: 3. The CDR3 length is 15 residues. CDR1 and CDR2 (germline): MGHRA, YSYEKL. The CDR3, as DNA: TGCGCCAGCAGCCAGGACAGGGGAGGCACCGGGGAGCTGTTTTTT. Amino acids: CASSQDRGGTGELFF.

J is TRBJ1-2 and V is TRBV10-1; D remains unclear. Trimming removed 8 bases at V and 6 bases at J, with 10 bases between. This CDR3 contains 11 residues. Per the germline V gene, CDR1 is WNHNN and CDR2 is SYGVQD (reference sequence). Here the CDR3 DNA reads TGCGCCAGCCCGACCGCCGATGGCTACACCTTC. This translates into CASPTADGYTF.

This chain links TRBV5-1 with TRBJ1-2; no firm D call. The length of the CDR3 is 16 residues. Germline lookup yields CDR1 SGHRS and CDR2 YFSETQ. The V end lost 0 bases, the J end lost 0 bases, and 12 bases lay between the germline ends. The CDR3 is CASSLADPVANYGYTF. The DNA for the CDR3 is TGCGCCAGCAGCTTGGCAGATCCGGTAGCTAACTATGGCTACACCTTC.

J is TRBJ1-1 and V is TRBV7-2; 9 bases are shared with TRBD1. Germline assignment: CDR1 SGHTA and CDR2 FQGNSA. The length of the CDR3 is 16 residues. V dropped 5 bases and J dropped 6; count of bases not matched to a gene: 13. The CDR3 region has the DNA TGTGCCAGCAGCGATCGGGACAGGGTCGCTGGATCTGAAGCTTTCTTT. It is translated as CASSDRDRVAGSEAFF.

This clone is labeled as medium-sized. The V and J genes are TRBV5-1 and TRBJ1-2; the D gene is possibly TRBD1 (5 bases). The V and J ends lost 0 bases and 2 bases respectively, with 5 bases between them. The length of the CDR3 is 13 residues. The V gene's germline CDR1 is SGHRS and CDR2 YFSETQ. CDR3 DNA: TGCGCCAGCAGCTTGGCAGGGAACTATGGCTACACCTTC. This translates into CASSLAGNYGYTF.

The CDR3 protein is CSVEWTGGSQYF. In DNA, the CDR3 is TGCAGCGTTGAGTGGACAGGAGGATCCCAGTACTTC. This chain joins TRBV29-1 and TRBJ2-5; 7 nucleotides agree with TRBD1. With 3 bases clipped from V and 9 bases from J, the junction kept 7 bases outside the gene matches. The CDR3 covers 12 residues. Per germline, CDR1 SQVTM and CDR2 ANQGSEA.

The CDR3 spells CASSQSYGNTEAFF. CDR3 nucleotide sequence: TGTGCCAGCAGCCAGTCCTACGGGAACACTGAAGCTTTCTTT. The chain uses TRBV4-2 and TRBJ1-1; D gene ambiguous. The germline gives CDR1 LGHNA, CDR2 YNFKEQ. V was pared by 3 bases and J by 1 base, with 9 bases between. This CDR3 has 14 amino acids.

The chain couples TRBV4-1 to TRBJ2-2; D may correspond to TRBD1 or TRBD2 (5 bases each). Germline CDR1 is MGHRA and CDR2 is YSYEKL. This CDR3 contains 16 residues. The V end was cut by 6 bases, the J end by 1 base, with 15 bases between. The CDR3 region has the DNA TGCGCCAGCAGTGGTGGGGGAGTAGTGAACACCGGGGAGCTGTTTTTT. Translation: CASSGGGVVNTGELFF.

The J gene is TRBJ2-4, the V gene TRBV19, with D unresolved. Germline V CDR1 and CDR2: LNHDA, SQIVND (reference sequence). With 5 bases removed from V and 4 bases from J, the gap between germline ends came to 12 bases. The CDR3 is 14 residues long. CDR3 DNA: TGTGCCAGTAGTCCGGGTAGCACAAAAAACATTCAGTACTTC. Amino acid sequence: CASSPGSTKNIQYF.

This clone was picked up a small number of times. The chain is built from TRBV6-1 and TRBJ2-1, with D possibly TRBD1 on 5 matching bases. The length of the CDR3 is 12 residues. Germline V gene sequence: CDR1 MNHNS, CDR2 SASEGT. The V end was cut by 6 bases, the J end by 9 bases, with 12 bases between. CDR3 coding DNA: TGTGCCAGCAGCGTAGGGGATTTTGAGCAGTTCTTC. This gives the protein CASSVGDFEQFF.